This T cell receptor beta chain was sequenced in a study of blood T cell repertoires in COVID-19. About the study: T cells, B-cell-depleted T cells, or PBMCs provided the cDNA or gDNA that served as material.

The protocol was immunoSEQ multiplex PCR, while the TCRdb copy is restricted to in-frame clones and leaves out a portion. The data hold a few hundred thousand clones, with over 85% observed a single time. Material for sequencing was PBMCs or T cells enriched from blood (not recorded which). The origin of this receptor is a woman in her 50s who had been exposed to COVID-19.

This CDR3 is CASSEGYYGYTF. The CDR3 DNA follows: TGTGCCAGCAGTGAGGGCTACTATGGCTACACCTTC. V is TRBV28 and J is TRBJ1-2; unclear D gene. The length of the CDR3 is 12 residues. Trimming left V 5 bases short and J 3 bases short, with 7 bases between. Germline assignment: CDR1 MDHEN and CDR2 SYDVKM.